A single T cell receptor (beta chain) is shown here with its context. The sample is drawn from a study of blood T cell repertoires in COVID-19. The assay was immunoSEQ multiplex PCR, and TCRdb's table has in-frame clones only and misses some. The sample shows fewer than 500,000 clones, 86% of them seen only once. Per the germline V gene, CDR1 is SQVTM and CDR2 is ANQGSEA. Trimming removed 7 bases at V and 0 bases at J, with 13 bases between. The length of the CDR3 is 14 residues. Sequencing was done on a sample of peripheral blood. The J gene is TRBJ1-3, the V gene TRBV29-1; no clear D. The TCR sequence derives from a woman aged 25 to 45 with active or convalescent COVID-19. In nucleotides, the CDR3 is TGCAGCGCCGAGGCGGCCGGCTCTGGAAACACCATATATTTT. It codes for CSAEAAGSGNTIYF.